This TCR beta chain was observed in a study of T cells expressing NK-cell markers (dated by TCRdb to 2018 to 2020). About the investigation overall: Three sorted T-cell subsets (CD3+CD56+NKG2C+, CD3+CD56+NKG2C- and CD3+CD56-NKG2C+) from roughly 8 donors had their TCR beta-chain repertoires profiled. The libraries were sequenced on Illumina HiSeq 2000/2500, MiSeq or NextSeq, producing 2 x 150 bp reads. The eight sequenced donors were randomly selected healthy volunteers, three men and five women. Among the eight sequenced donors, only one was HCMV-seronegative, while the other seven were HCMV-seropositive. What the study reported, not specific to this receptor: Those dominant clonotypes were again the most abundant among CD3+CD56-NKG2C+ cells in several donors, at about 25-65%. It remained unclear whether the expanded NKG2C-expressing T cell clones were specific for HCMV antigens. For six donors, the dominant CD3+CD56+NKG2C+ clonotypes were among the top 10 CD8+ clonotypes and accounted for 1.0-7.0% of CD8+ T cells.

For this clonotype: Its specific antigen is unknown.

The sample was run on an Illumina HiSeq 2000. 5'RACE template switching, by which a universal primer site and unique molecular identifiers were added, was used to make TCR beta cDNA libraries. Priming for cDNA synthesis came from the TCR beta constant segment, and two successive PCR amplification steps followed. Per the authors' processing: MIGEC was used to demultiplex reads and group reads by UMI, and MiTCR was used to assemble and quantify clonotypes. To remove erroneous sequences, TCR cDNA sequences were retained only when supported by two or more reads. The tcR package was used for downstream repertoire analysis, and clonotypes were matched between fractions using CDR3 nucleotide sequence together with V segment. Antigen specificity was annotated against VDJdb with VDJmatch, allowing one amino acid substitution in CDR3. TCRdb reprocessed the reads, reporting each CDR3 protein sequence once and no DNA. The V and J calls and clone size come from TCRdb's table, not from the authors' own analysis. The table of this sample itemizes fewer than 300,000 distinct CDR3 sequences. The ten most abundant clones make up roughly 4.2% of the sample.

The cysteine opens and the phenylalanine closes a CDR3 of 16 amino acids. No nucleotide data were recorded. In the germline V gene, CDR1 corresponds to SGHTA and CDR2 to FQGNSA. HCMV-specific IgG was detected in serum with a commercial ELISA kit to determine HCMV serostatus. Peripheral blood mononuclear cells were isolated from blood by Ficoll density gradient centrifugation. Material for sequencing was blood T cells: a sorted CD56 or NKG2C T cell subset, CD4+ or CD8+ T cells, or bulk PBMC T cells (not recorded which). The V and J segments used are TRBV7-2 and TRBJ1-6; TCRdb's D gene call, TRBD1, goes unchecked for lack of DNA. The receptor was isolated from a woman aged 18 to 75 in good health. The CDR3 sequence is CASSLVNRGLYSPLHF.